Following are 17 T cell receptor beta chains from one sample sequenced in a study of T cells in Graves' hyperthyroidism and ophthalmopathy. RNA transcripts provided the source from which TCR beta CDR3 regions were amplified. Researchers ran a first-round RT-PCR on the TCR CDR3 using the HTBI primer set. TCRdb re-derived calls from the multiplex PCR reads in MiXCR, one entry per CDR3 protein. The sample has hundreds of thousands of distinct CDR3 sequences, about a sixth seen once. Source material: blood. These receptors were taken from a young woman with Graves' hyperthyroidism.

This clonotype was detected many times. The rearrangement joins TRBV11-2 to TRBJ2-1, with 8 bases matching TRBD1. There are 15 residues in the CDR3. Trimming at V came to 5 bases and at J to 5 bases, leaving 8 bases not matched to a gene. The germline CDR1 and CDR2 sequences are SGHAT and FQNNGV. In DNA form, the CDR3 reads TGTGCCAGCAGCCTACCACAGGGGGGCCACAATGAGCAGTTCTTC. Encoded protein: CASSLPQGGHNEQFF.

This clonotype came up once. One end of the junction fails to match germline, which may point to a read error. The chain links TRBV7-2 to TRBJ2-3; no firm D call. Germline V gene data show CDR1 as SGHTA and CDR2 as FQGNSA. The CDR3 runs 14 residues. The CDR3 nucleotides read TGTGCCAGCGGCTTATCCCACAACACAGATACGCAGTATTTT. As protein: CASGLSHNTDTQYF.

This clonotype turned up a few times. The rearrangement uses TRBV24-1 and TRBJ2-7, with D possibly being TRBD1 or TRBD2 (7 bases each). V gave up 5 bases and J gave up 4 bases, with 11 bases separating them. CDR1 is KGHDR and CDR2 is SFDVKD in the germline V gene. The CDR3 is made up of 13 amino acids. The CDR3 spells CATSVQGGYEQYF. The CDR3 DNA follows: TGTGCCACCAGTGTTCAGGGGGGGTACGAGCAGTACTTC.

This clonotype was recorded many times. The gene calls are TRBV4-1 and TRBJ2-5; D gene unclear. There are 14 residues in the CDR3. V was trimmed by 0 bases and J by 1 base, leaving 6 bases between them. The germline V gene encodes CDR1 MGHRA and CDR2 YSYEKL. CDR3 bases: TGCGCCAGCAGCCAAGATACGGGCCAAGAGACCCAGTACTTC. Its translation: CASSQDTGQETQYF.

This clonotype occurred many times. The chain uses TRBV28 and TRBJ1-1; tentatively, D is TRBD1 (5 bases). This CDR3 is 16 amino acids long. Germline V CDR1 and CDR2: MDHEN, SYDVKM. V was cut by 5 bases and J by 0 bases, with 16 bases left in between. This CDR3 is CASSLGVTVMNTEAFF. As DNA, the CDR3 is TGTGCCAGCAGTCTCGGGGTGACAGTGATGAACACTGAAGCTTTCTTT.

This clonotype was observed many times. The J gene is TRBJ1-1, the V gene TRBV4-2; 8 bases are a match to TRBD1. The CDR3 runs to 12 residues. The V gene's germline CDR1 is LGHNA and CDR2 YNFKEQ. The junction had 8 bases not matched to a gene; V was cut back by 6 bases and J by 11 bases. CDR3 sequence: CASSYGQGQAFF. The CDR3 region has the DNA TGTGCCAGCAGTTACGGACAGGGTCAGGCTTTCTTT.

For the CDR3, the DNA is TGTGCCAGCAGCTGGGAAGTCTACGAGCAGTACTTC. This gives the protein CASSWEVYEQYF. The chain recombines TRBV7-2 with TRBJ2-7; D remains ambiguous. Per the germline V gene, CDR1 is SGHTA and CDR2 is FQGNSA. The V and J ends lost 4 bases and 3 bases respectively, with 7 bases between them. This CDR3 is built from 12 residues.

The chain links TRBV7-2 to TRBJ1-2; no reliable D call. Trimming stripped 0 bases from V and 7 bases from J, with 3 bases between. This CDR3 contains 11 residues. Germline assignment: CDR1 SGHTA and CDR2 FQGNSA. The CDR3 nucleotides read TGTGCCAGCAGCTTAGCGGGTGGCTACACCTTC. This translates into CASSLAGGYTF.

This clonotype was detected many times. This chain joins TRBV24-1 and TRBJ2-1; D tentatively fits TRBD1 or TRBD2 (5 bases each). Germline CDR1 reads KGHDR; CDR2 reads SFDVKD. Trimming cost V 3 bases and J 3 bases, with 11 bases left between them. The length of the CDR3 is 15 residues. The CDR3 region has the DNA TGTGCCACCAGTGATCTCCGGGACGGCTACAATGAGCAGTTCTTC. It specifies CATSDLRDGYNEQFF.

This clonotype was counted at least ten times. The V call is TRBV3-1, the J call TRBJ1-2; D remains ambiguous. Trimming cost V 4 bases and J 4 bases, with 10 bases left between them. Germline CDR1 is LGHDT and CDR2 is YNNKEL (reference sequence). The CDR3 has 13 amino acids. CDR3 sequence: CASSPSGVYGYTF. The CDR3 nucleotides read TGTGCCAGCAGCCCGAGCGGGGTCTATGGCTACACCTTC.

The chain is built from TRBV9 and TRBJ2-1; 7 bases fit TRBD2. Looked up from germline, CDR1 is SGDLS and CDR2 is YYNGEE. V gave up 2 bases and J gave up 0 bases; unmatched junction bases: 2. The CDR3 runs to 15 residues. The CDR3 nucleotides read TGTGCCAGCAGCGTCCTAGCGGTCTCCTACAATGAGCAGTTCTTC. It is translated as CASSVLAVSYNEQFF.

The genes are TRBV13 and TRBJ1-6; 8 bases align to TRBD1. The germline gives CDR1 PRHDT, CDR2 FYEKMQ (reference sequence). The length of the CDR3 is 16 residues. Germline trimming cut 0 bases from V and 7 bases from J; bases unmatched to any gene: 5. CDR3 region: CASSLGHTGGNSPLHF. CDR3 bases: TGTGCCAGCAGCTTAGGCCACACAGGGGGGAATTCACCCCTCCACTTT. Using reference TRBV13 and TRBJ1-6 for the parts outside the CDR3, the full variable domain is AAGVIQSPRHLIKEKRETATLKCYPIPRHDTVYWYQQGPGQDPQFLISFYEKMQSDKGSIPDRFSAQQFSDYHSELNMSSLELGDSALYFCASSLGHTGGNSPLHFGNGTRLTVT.

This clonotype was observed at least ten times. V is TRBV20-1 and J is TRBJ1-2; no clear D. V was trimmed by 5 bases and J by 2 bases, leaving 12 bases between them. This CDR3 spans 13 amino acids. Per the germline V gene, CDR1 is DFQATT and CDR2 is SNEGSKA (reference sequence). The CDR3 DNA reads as TGCAGTGCTGCAGACCCTTACAACTATGGCTACACCTTC. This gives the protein CSAADPYNYGYTF.

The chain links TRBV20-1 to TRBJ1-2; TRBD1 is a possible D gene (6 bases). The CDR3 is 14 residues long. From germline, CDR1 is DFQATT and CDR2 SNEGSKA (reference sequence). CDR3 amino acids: CSGSGHHRNYGYTF. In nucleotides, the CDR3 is TGCAGCGGGTCGGGACACCACAGGAACTATGGCTACACCTTC.

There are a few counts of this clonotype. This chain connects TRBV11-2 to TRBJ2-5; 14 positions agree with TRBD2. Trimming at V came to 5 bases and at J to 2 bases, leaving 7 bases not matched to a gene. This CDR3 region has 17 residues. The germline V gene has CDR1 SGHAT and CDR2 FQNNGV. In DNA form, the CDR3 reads TGTGCCAGCAGCGCCGGGACTAGCGGGGGATTACAAGAGACCCAGTACTTC. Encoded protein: CASSAGTSGGLQETQYF.

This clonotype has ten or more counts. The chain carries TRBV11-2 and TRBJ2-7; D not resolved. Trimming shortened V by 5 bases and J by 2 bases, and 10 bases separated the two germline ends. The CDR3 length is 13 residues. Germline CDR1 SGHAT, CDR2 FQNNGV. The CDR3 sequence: CASSPGYTYEQYF. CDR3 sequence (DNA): TGTGCCAGCAGCCCTGGCTACACCTACGAGCAGTACTTC.

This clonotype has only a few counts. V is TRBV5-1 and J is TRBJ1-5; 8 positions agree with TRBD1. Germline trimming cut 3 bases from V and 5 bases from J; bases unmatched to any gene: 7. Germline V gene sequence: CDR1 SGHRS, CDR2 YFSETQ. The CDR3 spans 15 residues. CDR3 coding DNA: TGCGCCAGCAGCTGGACAGGGAGTTGGGATCAGCCCCAGCATTTT. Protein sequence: CASSWTGSWDQPQHF. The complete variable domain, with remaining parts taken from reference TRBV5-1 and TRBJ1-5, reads KAGVTQTPRYLIKTRGQQVTLSCSPISGHRSVSWYQQTPGQGLQFLFEYFSETQRNKGNFPGRFSGRQFSNSRSEMNVSTLELGDSALYLCASSWTGSWDQPQHFGDGTRLSIL.